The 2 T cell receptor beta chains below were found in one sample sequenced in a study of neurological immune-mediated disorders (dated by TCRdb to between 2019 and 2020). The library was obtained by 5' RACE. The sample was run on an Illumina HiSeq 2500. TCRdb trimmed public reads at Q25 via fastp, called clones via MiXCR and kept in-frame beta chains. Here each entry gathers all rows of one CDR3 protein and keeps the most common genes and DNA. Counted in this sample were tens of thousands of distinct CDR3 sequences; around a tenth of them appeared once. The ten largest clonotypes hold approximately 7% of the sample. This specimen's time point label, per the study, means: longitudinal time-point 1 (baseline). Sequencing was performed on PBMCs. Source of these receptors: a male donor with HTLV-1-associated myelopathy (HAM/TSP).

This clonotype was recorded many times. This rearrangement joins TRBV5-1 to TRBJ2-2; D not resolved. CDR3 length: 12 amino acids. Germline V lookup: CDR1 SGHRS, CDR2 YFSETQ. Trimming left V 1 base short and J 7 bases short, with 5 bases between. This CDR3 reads CASSLNIGELFF. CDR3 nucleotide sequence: TGCGCCAGCAGCTTGAATATCGGGGAGCTGTTTTTT. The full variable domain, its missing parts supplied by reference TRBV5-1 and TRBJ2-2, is KAGVTQTPRYLIKTRGQQVTLSCSPISGHRSVSWYQQTPGQGLQFLFEYFSETQRNKGNFPGRFSGRQFSNSRSEMNVSTLELGDSALYLCASSLNIGELFFGEGSRLTVL.

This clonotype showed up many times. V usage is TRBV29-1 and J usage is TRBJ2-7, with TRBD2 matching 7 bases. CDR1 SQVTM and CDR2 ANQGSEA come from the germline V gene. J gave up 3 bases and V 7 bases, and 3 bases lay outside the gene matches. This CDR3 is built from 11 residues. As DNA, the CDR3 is TGCAGCGGTGCGGGGGTCTACGAGCAGTACTTC. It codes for CSGAGVYEQYF.